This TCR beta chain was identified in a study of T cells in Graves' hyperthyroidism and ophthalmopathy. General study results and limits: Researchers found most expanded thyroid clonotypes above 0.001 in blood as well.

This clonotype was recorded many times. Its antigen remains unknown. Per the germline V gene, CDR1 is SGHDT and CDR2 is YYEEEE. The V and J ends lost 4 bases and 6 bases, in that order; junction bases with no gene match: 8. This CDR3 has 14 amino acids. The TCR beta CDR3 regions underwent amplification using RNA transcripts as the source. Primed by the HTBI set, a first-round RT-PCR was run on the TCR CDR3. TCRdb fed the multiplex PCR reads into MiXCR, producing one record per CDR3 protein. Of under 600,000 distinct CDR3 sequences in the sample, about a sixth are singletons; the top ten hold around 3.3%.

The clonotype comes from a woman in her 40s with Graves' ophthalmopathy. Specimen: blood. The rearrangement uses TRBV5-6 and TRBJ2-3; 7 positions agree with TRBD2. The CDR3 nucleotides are TGTGCCAGCAGCCCTTGGGGGGGGTATGATACGCAGTATTTT. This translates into CASSPWGGYDTQYF.